Included here is one T cell receptor beta chain sequence, with context. The ends lost 0 bases at V and 4 bases at J; junction bases unmatched: 5. Germline values: CDR1 LGHNA, CDR2 YSLEER. The CDR3 totals 15 residues. Per the original methods: Amplification of reference gene primers provided the estimated nucleated cell counts. Clones were sequenced by immunoSEQ multiplex PCR, and TCRdb holds only the in-frame ones, with some missing. V, J and clone size are taken as reported in that table, and D and trimming were inferred from the DNA itself. The data hold 100,000 or so clones, with around 84% observed a single time. The data stem from a study of blood T cell repertoires in COVID-19. Background on the study: The analysed material was cDNA or gDNA that came from T cells, B-cell-depleted T cells, or PBMCs.

This receptor was taken from a human donor in a cohort sampled during active COVID-19. Source material: peripheral blood. V and J are TRBV4-3 and TRBJ2-5; TRBD1 matches at 7 bases. CDR3 in amino acids: CASSQDLGGGETQYF. Written as DNA, the CDR3 is TGCGCCAGCAGCCAAGATCTAGGGGGCGGAGAGACCCAGTACTTC.